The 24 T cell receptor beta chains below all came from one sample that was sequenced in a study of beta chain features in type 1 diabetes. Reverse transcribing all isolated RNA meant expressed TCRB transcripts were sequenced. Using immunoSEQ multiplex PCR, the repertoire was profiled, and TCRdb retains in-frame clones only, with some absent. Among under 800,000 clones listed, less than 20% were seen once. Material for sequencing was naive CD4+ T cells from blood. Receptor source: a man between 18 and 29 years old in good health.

The DNA for the CDR3 is TGTGCCAGCAGCCCCGGGACACCCTACGAGCAGTACTTC. This gives the protein CASSPGTPYEQYF. V and J are TRBV13 and TRBJ2-7; possibly TRBD1 for D (6 bases). Trimming shortened V by 5 bases and J by 2 bases, and 10 bases separated the two germline ends. Germline CDR1 reads PRHDT; CDR2 reads FYEKMQ (reference sequence). The CDR3 is 13 amino acids.

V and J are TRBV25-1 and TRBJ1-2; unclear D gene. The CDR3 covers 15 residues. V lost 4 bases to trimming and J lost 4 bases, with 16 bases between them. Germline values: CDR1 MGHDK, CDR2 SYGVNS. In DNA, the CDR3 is TGTGCCAGCAGTGCAATGGGTACGATGTCCTATGGCTACACCTTC. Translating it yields CASSAMGTMSYGYTF.

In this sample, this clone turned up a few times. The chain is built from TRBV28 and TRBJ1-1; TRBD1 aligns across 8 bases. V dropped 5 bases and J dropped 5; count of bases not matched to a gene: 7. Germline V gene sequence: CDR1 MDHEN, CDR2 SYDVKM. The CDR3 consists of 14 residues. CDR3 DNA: TGTGCCAGCAGTGCTCACCAGGGGGCAACTGAAGCTTTCTTT. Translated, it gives CASSAHQGATEAFF.

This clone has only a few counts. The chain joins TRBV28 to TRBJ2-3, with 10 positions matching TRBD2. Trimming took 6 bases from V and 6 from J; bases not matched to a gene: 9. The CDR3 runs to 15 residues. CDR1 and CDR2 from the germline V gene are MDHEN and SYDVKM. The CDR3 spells CASSQTSGISDTQYF. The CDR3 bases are TGTGCCAGCAGCCAAACTAGCGGGATCTCGGATACGCAGTATTTT.

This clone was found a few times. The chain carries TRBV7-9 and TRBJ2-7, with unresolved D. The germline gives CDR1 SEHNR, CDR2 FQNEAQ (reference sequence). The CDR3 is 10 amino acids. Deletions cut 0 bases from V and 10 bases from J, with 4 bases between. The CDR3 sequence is CASSLASQYF. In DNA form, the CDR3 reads TGTGCCAGCAGCTTAGCAAGTCAGTACTTC.

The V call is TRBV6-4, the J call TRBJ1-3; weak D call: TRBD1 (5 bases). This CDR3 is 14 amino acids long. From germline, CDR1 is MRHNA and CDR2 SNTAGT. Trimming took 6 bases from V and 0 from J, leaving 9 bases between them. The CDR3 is CASRGRSSGNTIYF. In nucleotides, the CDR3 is TGTGCCAGCAGGGGACGGTCCTCTGGAAACACCATATATTTT.

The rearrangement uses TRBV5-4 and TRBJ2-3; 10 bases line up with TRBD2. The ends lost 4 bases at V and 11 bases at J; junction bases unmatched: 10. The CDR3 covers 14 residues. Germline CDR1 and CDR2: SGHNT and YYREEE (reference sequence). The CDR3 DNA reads TGTGCCAGCAGCCGTGGGCTAGCGGGGGAGCTGCAGTATTTT. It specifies CASSRGLAGELQYF.

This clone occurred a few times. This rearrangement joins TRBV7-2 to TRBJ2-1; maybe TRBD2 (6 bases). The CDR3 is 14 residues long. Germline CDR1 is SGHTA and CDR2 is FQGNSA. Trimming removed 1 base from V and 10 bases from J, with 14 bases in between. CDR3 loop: CASSLDREIGEQFF. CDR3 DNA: TGTGCCAGCAGCTTAGATCGGGAGATAGGGGAGCAGTTCTTC.

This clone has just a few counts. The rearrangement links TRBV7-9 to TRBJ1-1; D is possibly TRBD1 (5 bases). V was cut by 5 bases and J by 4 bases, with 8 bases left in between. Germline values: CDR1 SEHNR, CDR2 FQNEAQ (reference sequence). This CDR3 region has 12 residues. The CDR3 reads CASSQQGTEAFF. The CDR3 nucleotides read TGTGCCAGCAGCCAGCAGGGCACTGAAGCTTTCTTT.

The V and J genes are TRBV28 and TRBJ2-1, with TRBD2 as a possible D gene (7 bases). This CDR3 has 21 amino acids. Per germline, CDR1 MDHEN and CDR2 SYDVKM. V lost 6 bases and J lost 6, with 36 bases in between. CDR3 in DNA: TGTGCCAGCAGAAACGTGAGGGGGGGACTCCCACTAGATGGGGAGAGCAATGAGCAGTTCTTC. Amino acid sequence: CASRNVRGGLPLDGESNEQFF.

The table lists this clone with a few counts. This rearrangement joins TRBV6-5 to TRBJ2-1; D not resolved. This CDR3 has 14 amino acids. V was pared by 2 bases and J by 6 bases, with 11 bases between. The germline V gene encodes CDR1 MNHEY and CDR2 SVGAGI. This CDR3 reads CASSYLGSSNEQFF. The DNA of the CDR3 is TGTGCCAGCAGTTACCTGGGGTCGAGCAATGAGCAGTTCTTC.

Written as DNA, the CDR3 is TGTGCCAGCAGTTACGCGAGGGGCGTCTACGAGCAGTACTTC. As protein: CASSYARGVYEQYF. V is TRBV6-6 and J is TRBJ2-7; D might be TRBD1 or TRBD2, each matching 5 bases. The CDR3 totals 14 residues. Germline CDR1 is MNHNY and CDR2 is SVGAGI (reference sequence). The germline V and J ends were trimmed by 2 bases and 3 bases, with 11 bases remaining between them.

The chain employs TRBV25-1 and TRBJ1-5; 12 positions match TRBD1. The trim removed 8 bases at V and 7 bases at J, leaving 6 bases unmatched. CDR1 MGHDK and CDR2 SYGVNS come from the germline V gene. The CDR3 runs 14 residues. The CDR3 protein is CASGTGGANQPQHF. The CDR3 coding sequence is TGTGCCAGCGGGACAGGGGGCGCAAACCAGCCCCAGCATTTT.

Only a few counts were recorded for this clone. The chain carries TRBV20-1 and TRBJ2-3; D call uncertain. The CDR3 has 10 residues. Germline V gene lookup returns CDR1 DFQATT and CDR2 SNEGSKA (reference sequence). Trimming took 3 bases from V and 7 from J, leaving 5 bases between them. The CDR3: CSASVHTQYF. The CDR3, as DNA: TGCAGTGCTAGCGTACATACGCAGTATTTT.

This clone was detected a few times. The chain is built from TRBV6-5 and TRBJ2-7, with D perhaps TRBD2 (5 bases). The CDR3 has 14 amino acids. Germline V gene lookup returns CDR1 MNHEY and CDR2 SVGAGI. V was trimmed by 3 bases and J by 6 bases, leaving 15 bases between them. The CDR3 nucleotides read TGTGCCAGCAGTTATGGAGAGGGAAATGCCGAGCAGTACTTC. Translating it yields CASSYGEGNAEQYF.

CDR3 coding DNA: TGTGCCACCACCCCAGGCGGCTCTGGGGCCAACGTCCTGACTTTC. Translation gives CATTPGGSGANVLTF. This chain links TRBV15 with TRBJ2-6; D is unresolved. The CDR3 has 15 amino acids. CDR1 is LNHNV, CDR2 YYDKDF, per germline (reference sequence). Trimming took 7 bases from V and 0 from J, leaving 10 bases between them.

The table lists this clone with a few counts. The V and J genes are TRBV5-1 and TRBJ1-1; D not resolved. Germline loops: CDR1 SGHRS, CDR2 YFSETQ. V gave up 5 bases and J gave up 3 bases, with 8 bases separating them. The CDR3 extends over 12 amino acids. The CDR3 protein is CASSTPDTEAFF. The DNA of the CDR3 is TGCGCCAGCAGTACCCCCGACACTGAAGCTTTCTTT.

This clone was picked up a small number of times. The chain's CDR3 is CASSLAGTLSYNEQFF. The CDR3 DNA reads as TGTGCCAGCAGCTTGGCCGGGACTCTTTCCTACAATGAGCAGTTCTTC. This chain uses TRBV7-2 with TRBJ2-1; TRBD2 might be the D (6 bases). V was pared by 3 bases and J by 1 base, with 13 bases between. Germline CDR1 reads SGHTA; CDR2 reads FQGNSA. The CDR3 has 16 residues.

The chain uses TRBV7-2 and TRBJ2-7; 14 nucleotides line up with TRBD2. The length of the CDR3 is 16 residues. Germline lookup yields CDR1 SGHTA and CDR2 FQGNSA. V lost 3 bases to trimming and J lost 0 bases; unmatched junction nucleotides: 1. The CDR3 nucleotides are TGTGCCAGCAGCTTCGGGACTAGCGGGAGCTCCTACGAGCAGTACTTC. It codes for CASSFGTSGSSYEQYF. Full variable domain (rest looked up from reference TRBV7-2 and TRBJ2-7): GAGVSQSPSNKVTEKGKDVELRCDPISGHTALYWYRQSLGQGLEFLIYFQGNSAPDKSGLPSDRFSAERTGGSVSTLTIQRTQQEDSAVYLCASSFGTSGSSYEQYFGPGTRLTVT.

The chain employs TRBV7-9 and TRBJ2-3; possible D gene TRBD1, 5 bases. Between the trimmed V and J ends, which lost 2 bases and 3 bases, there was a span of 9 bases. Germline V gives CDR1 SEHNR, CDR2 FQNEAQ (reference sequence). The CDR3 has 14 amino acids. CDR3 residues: CASSLQGRTDTQYF. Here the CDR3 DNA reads TGTGCCAGCAGCTTACAGGGTCGGACAGATACGCAGTATTTT. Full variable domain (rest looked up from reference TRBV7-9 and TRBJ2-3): DTGVSQNPRHKITKRGQNVTFRCDPISEHNRLYWYRQTLGQGPEFLTYFQNEAQLEKSRLLSDRFSAERPKGSFSTLEIQRTEQGDSAMYLCASSLQGRTDTQYFGPGTRLTVL.

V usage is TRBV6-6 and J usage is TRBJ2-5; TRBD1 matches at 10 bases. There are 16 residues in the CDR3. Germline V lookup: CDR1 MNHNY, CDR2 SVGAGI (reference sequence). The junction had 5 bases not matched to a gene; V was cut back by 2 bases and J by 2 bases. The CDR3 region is CASSYRQGAKQETQYF. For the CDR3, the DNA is TGTGCCAGCAGTTACCGACAGGGGGCAAAACAAGAGACCCAGTACTTC.

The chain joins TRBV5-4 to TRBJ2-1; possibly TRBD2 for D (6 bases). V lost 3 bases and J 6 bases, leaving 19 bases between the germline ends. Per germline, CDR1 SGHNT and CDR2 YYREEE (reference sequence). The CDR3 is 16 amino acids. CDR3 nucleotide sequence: TGTGCCAGCAGCTCGGGTCTAGCGATGGCAGTCAATGAGCAGTTCTTC. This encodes CASSSGLAMAVNEQFF.

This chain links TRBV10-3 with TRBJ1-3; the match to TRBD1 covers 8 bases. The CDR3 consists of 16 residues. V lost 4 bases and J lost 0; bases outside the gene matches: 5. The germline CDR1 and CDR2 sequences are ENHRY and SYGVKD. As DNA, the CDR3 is TGTGCCATCAGTGGGACAGGGAGAAACTCTGGAAACACCATATATTTT. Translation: CAISGTGRNSGNTIYF.

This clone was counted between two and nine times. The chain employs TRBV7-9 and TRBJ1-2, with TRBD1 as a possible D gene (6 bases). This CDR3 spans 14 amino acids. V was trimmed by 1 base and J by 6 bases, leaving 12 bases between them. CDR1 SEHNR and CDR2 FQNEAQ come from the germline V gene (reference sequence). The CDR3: CASSLDRGDHGYTF. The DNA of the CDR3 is TGTGCCAGCAGCTTAGATAGGGGGGATCATGGCTACACCTTC.